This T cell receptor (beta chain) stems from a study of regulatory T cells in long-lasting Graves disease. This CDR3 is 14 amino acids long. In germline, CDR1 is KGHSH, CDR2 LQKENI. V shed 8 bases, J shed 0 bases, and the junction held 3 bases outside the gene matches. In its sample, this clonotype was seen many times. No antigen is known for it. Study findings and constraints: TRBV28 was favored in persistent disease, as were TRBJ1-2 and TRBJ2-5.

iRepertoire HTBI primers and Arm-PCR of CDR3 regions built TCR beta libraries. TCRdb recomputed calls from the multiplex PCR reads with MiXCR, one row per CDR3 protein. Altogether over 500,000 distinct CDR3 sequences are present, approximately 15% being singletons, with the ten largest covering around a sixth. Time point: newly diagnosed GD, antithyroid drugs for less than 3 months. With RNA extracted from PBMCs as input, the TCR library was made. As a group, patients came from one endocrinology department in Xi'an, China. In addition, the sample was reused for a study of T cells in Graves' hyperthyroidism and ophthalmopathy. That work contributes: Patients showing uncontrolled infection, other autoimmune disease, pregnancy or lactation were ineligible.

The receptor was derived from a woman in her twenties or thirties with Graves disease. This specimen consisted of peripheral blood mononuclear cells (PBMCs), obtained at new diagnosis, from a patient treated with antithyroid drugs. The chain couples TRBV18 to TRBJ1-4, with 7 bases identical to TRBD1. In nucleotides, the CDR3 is TGTGCCAGCAGCCAGGGGGCAACTAATGAAAAACTGTTTTTT. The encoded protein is CASSQGATNEKLFF.